The source of this T cell receptor (beta chain) is a study of T-cell reconstitution after alpha-beta-depleted transplantation in children. Study-level points and caveats: Where some patients showed high TCRbeta diversity at day 60, it came from recipient T cells and thymic progenitors that had survived. At around two months after transplant, the alpha-beta T cells were reportedly derived from several hundred expanded clones that came from non-depleted graft cells. After one year, T-cell counts and TCRbeta diversity mostly came from new T cells.

Unique molecular identifiers were used to barcode this TCRbeta library. Each CDR3 protein gets one entry after TCRdb re-called the PCR reads with MiXCR. Of more than 100,000 distinct CDR3 sequences detected, roughly 23% appear once; the ten largest clones hold more than 9%. A few counts support this clonotype. Antigen: not known. The germline gives CDR1 SGHRS, CDR2 YFSETQ. The CDR3 has 13 residues. Trimming stripped 2 bases from V and 2 bases from J, with 7 bases between. V usage is TRBV5-1 and J usage is TRBJ1-2; D is ambiguous. Here the sequenced sample was PBMCs, mostly from graft donor cells, taken 180 days after TCRalphabeta/CD19-depleted stem cell transplant. The source is a male patient between 2 and 15 years old who had a stem cell transplant for chronic granulomatous disease, so the T cells may come from the graft donor. CDR3 residues: CASSLNQNYGYTF. CDR3 nucleotide sequence: TGCGCCAGCAGCTTAAACCAAAACTATGGCTACACCTTC.